This T cell receptor beta chain was identified during a study of blood T cell repertoires in COVID-19 (TCRdb year 2020). At the level of the whole study: Samples from collaborators originated in the United States, Italy and Spain and spanned both the acute and convalescent phases of COVID-19. The material from the prospective study consisted of cDNA or gDNA derived from T cells, B-cell-depleted T cells, or PBMCs. Deeply sampled blood TCRbeta repertoires from subjects exposed to, actively infected with, or recovered from COVID-19 were included in the dataset. The repertoires were released in a freely available public database intended as a resource for research on the immune response to SARS-CoV-2. Samples came from the ongoing ImmuneRACE study (first 160 participants) plus 1,254 subjects from 6 global collaborators. The sample metadata nearly always contained a de-identified subject ID, COVID-19 status, age in years and sex. Where available, HLA class I and class II types were taken from metadata supplied by the sample provider and were not determined by assay-based typing. Paper-wide results and their limitations: How much clinical and demographic metadata was included differed by source and by participant, and the metadata was provided uncurated.

Regarding this clone: The antigen this receptor binds is unknown. No base quality values were provided; no much bigger clone lies one nucleotide off.

Reading from cysteine to phenylalanine, the CDR3 counts 13 amino acids. Just CDR3 DNA is preserved here, 39 bases in frame from base 1. Ends trimmed: V by 6 bases, J by 5 bases; bases unmatched to a gene: 4. TCRbeta CDR3 regions were amplified from genomic DNA using the immunoSEQ Assay, a bias-controlled multiplex PCR. The source study handled its data this way. The number of nucleated cells in each sample was estimated by amplification of reference gene primers within the assay. To quantify the absolute abundance of each unique TCRbeta CDR3 rearrangement, sequence reads were collapsed and filtered. For each sample, productive Simpson clonality was calculated by taking the square root of Simpson's diversity index across productive rearrangements. Not all clones reach the TCRdb copy of this immuneACCESS table, which keeps in-frame sequences only. Checked studies attribute under half of the gap to unresolved V genes and leave the rest unexplained. The V and J calls and clone size are taken from that table; D and trimming were inferred from the DNA. The sample data list roughly 74,000 clones, and about 89% of these were observed just once. The ten largest clones add up to 1.2% of the sample.

In the prospective study, participants were about 18 to 100 years old, resided in about two dozen geographic areas of the United States, and were enrolled through a virtual design. To assign participants to cohorts, the prospective study relied on clinical history that participants themselves reported in a screening survey and a study questionnaire. Mobile phlebotomists in the prospective study collected whole blood, serum and a nasopharyngeal or oropharyngeal swab from every participant. Participants in the prospective study had the option to provide additional blood draws and questionnaires over a roughly two-month period. Prospective study blood samples were shipped either frozen or at room temperature before DNA extraction.

Sequenced sample: PBMCs or T cells enriched from blood (not recorded which). This chain is built from TRBV12-3 or TRBV12-4 and TRBJ2-1; 7 middle bases align to TRBD2. This TCR was recovered from a woman between 45 and 60 years old with acute COVID-19. CDR3 protein: CASRGGDDNEQFF. The bases read TGTGCCAGCAGGGGGGGGGACGACAATGAGCAGTTCTTC.